This T cell receptor beta chain was observed in a study of shared clonotypes between healthy human individuals. Method: immunoSEQ multiplex PCR; TCRdb's copy keeps in-frame clones and lacks some. The table has about 2,100,000 clones, under 95% seen once. V was pared by 4 bases and J by 3 bases, with 16 bases between. CDR3 size: 16 residues. The V gene's germline CDR1 is SEHNR and CDR2 FQNEAQ (reference sequence). CD8 cells classed as naive were CD45RO-negative and positively selected for CCR7, excluding terminally differentiated effector memory CD45RA+ cells. The chain carries TRBV7-9 and TRBJ2-1; maybe TRBD2 (5 bases). The sample consisted of naive CD8+ T cells from PBMCs. The TCR originated in a man younger than 30 in good health. Some clones in this sample may be carry-over from other donors' samples. CDR3 amino acids: CASSSKLGDYYNEQFF. The CDR3 DNA is TGTGCCAGCAGCTCCAAACTAGGCGATTACTACAATGAGCAGTTCTTC.